A selection of T cell receptor beta chains follows, all from one sample in a study of glioma-infiltrating T cells after dendritic cell vaccination. Here immunoSEQ multiplex PCR was the method, and the copy in TCRdb shows in-frame clones only, minus some. The table lists tens of thousands of clones, about four fifths of them singletons. Sequencing used blood, obtained after dendritic cell vaccination. Source of these receptors: a human donor with glioblastoma. Both conserved end residues are part of each CDR3. Fields, in order: CDR3 DNA, CDR3 protein, J gene, D gene, clone size, V gene. The D gene is left open where the match is weak. Where a row states a size, it is once, few, many or the class of an expanded clone; other rows omit it.

cdr3_nt: TGTGCCAGTAGTCCTCTCGAGAGGACTCCTGGCTACACCTTC
cdr3_aa: CASSPLERTPGYTF
j_call: TRBJ1-2
d_call: NA
clone_size: NA
v_call: TRBV19

cdr3_nt: TGTGCCAGTACACAACAGGGACAGGGGGAGACCCAGTACTTC
cdr3_aa: CASTQQGQGETQYF
j_call: TRBJ2-5
d_call: TRBD1
clone_size: few
v_call: TRBV19

cdr3_nt: TGCGCCAGCAGCCAAGAAATGGTACAGGGATTGGATACGCAGTATTTT
cdr3_aa: CASSQEMVQGLDTQYF
j_call: TRBJ2-3
d_call: NA
clone_size: NA
v_call: TRBV4-3

cdr3_nt: TGTGCCAAAGCTCAGACAGGGTCCTACAATGAGCAGTTCTTC
cdr3_aa: CAKAQTGSYNEQFF
j_call: TRBJ2-1
d_call: TRBD1
clone_size: NA
v_call: TRBV2

cdr3_nt: TGTGCCAGCAGCTTACGGGGAAGCTCCTACAATGAGCAGTTCTTC
cdr3_aa: CASSLRGSSYNEQFF
j_call: TRBJ2-1
d_call: NA
clone_size: NA
v_call: TRBV5-6

cdr3_nt: TGTGCCAGCAGTGTTTCGGGGAGCTCTGGAAACACCATATATTTT
cdr3_aa: CASSVSGSSGNTIYF
j_call: TRBJ1-3
d_call: NA
clone_size: NA
v_call: TRBV6-1

cdr3_nt: TGTGCCCTCGGCGGGGGGGCCTACAATGAGCAGTTCTTC
cdr3_aa: CALGGGAYNEQFF
j_call: TRBJ2-1
d_call: TRBD2
clone_size: NA
v_call: TRBV7-3

cdr3_nt: TGTGCCAGCAAAACTCCGGGACAATTCTATGGCTACACCTTC
cdr3_aa: CASKTPGQFYGYTF
j_call: TRBJ1-2
d_call: NA
clone_size: once
v_call: TRBV6-5

cdr3_nt: TGTGCTAGCAGCTTAGGGGCTACAGATACGCAGTATTTT
cdr3_aa: CASSLGATDTQYF
j_call: TRBJ2-3
d_call: NA
clone_size: NA
v_call: TRBV7-7

cdr3_nt: TGTGCCAGTAGTAGGGGTCGGGGGGTGGTAGAAGAGACCCAGTACTTC
cdr3_aa: CASSRGRGVVEETQYF
j_call: TRBJ2-5
d_call: TRBD2
clone_size: NA
v_call: TRBV19

cdr3_nt: TGTGCCAGCAGAAGACTCGAAAGCAATCAGCCCCAGCATTTT
cdr3_aa: CASRRLESNQPQHF
j_call: TRBJ1-5
d_call: NA
clone_size: NA
v_call: TRBV27

cdr3_nt: TGTGCCAGCAGTCCTATATCGTATTCACCCCTCCACTTT
cdr3_aa: CASSPISYSPLHF
j_call: TRBJ1-6
d_call: NA
clone_size: NA
v_call: TRBV6-5

cdr3_nt: TGTGCCAGCAGTCACGGCTCCTATAATTCACCCCTCCACTTT
cdr3_aa: CASSHGSYNSPLHF
j_call: TRBJ1-6
d_call: NA
clone_size: NA
v_call: TRBV28

cdr3_nt: TGTGCCAGCGCTCGAGCGGGGGACACCTACAATGAGCAGTTCTTC
cdr3_aa: CASARAGDTYNEQFF
j_call: TRBJ2-1
d_call: TRBD2
clone_size: NA
v_call: TRBV5-4

cdr3_nt: TGTGCCACCAGCAGGCGCCGACAGGGATTCTACGAGCAGTACTTC
cdr3_aa: CATSRRRQGFYEQYF
j_call: TRBJ2-7
d_call: TRBD1
clone_size: NA
v_call: TRBV15

cdr3_nt: TGTGCCAGCAGTGAAGCGCATTTCGGGGGAGGTGAGCAGTTCTTC
cdr3_aa: CASSEAHFGGGEQFF
j_call: TRBJ2-1
d_call: NA
clone_size: NA
v_call: TRBV6-1

cdr3_nt: TGTGCCAGCAGCTTAGTATCAGGGGCAGATACGCAGTATTTT
cdr3_aa: CASSLVSGADTQYF
j_call: TRBJ2-3
d_call: NA
clone_size: NA
v_call: TRBV11-2

cdr3_nt: TGTGCCAGCAGCACCTATCGGGGCATTCGGGGGGAAAAACTGTTTTTT
cdr3_aa: CASSTYRGIRGEKLFF
j_call: TRBJ1-4
d_call: NA
clone_size: NA
v_call: TRBV7-9

cdr3_nt: TGTGCCTGGCCTCTAGCGGGTTCCTACAATGAGCAGTTCTTC
cdr3_aa: CAWPLAGSYNEQFF
j_call: TRBJ2-1
d_call: TRBD2
clone_size: NA
v_call: TRBV30

cdr3_nt: TGTGCCAGCAGTTATTCGACAGGGGTGGATACGCAGTATTTT
cdr3_aa: CASSYSTGVDTQYF
j_call: TRBJ2-3
d_call: TRBD1
clone_size: NA
v_call: TRBV6-5

cdr3_nt: TGTGCCAGTACCGGTTTCGCAGGGGGTGAAAAACTGTTTTTT
cdr3_aa: CASTGFAGGEKLFF
j_call: TRBJ1-4
d_call: TRBD1
clone_size: NA
v_call: TRBV19

cdr3_nt: TGTGCCAGCAGCCCGAATTGGAGGGTGGGCACCGGGGAGCTGTTTTTT
cdr3_aa: CASSPNWRVGTGELFF
j_call: TRBJ2-2
d_call: NA
clone_size: few
v_call: TRBV7-2